One sample yielded the 4 T cell receptor beta chains listed below, sequenced in a study of blood T cells in healthy people across ages. Using a J-beta primer mix together with a sample-barcoded 5' primer, a second PCR was run for about 7 to 12 cycles. Using its own MiXCR run on the 5' RACE reads, TCRdb lists one record per CDR3 protein. The top ten hold 13% of the sample, which has 650,000 to 1,000,000 distinct CDR3 sequences, roughly 34% seen once. Sequenced input: blood. These receptors were taken from a man aged 18 to 29 in good health.

This clonotype was counted only a few times. This rearrangement joins TRBV29-1 to TRBJ2-5; D might be TRBD2 (6 bases). Germline V lookup: CDR1 SQVTM, CDR2 ANQGSEA. Trimming removed 3 bases at V and 4 bases at J, with 12 bases between. CDR3 length: 13 amino acids. This CDR3 is CSVDRGLRETQYF. CDR3 bases: TGCAGCGTTGATCGAGGACTACGAGAGACCCAGTACTTC.

The sample holds a few counts of this clonotype. The rearrangement joins TRBV12-3 or TRBV12-4 to TRBJ1-2; no firm D call. V was clipped by 7 bases and J by 3 bases, with 12 bases between them. The CDR3 has 13 residues. The CDR3 spells CASTGMADYGYTF. CDR3 nucleotides: TGTGCCAGCACCGGTATGGCGGACTATGGCTACACCTTC.

Note on this clonotype: A junction end diverges from the germline sequence, so it may reflect a read error. The chain uses TRBV12-3 or TRBV12-4 and TRBJ2-3; 7 bases map to TRBD1. The CDR3 contains 15 residues. CDR3 region: CASSPGQERADTEYF. In DNA, the CDR3 is TGTGCCAGCAGTCCAGGACAGGAGAGAGCAGATACGGAGTATTTT.

V and J are TRBV12-3 or TRBV12-4 and TRBJ1-2, with D perhaps TRBD1 (6 bases). The CDR3 is 16 residues long. Trimming stripped 5 bases from V and 0 bases from J, with 16 bases between. CDR3 residues: CASSKIRDTSNYGYTF. CDR3 sequence (DNA): TGTGCCAGCAGTAAGATCCGGGACACCTCTAACTATGGCTACACCTTC.